The clone carrying this T cell receptor (beta chain) is a singleton in its sample. The sample comes from a study of blood T cell repertoires in COVID-19. Profiling relied on immunoSEQ multiplex PCR, and the TCRdb table lists in-frame clones only, not all of them. The sample consists of fewer than 500,000 clones, approximately 90% of them appearing once. Trimming removed 4 bases from V and 2 bases from J; junction bases left unmatched: 12. This CDR3 has 18 residues. The germline CDR1 and CDR2 sequences are SGHNT and YYREEE (reference sequence). The rearrangement links TRBV5-4 to TRBJ1-4; 9 bases line up with TRBD1. The TCR originated in a young woman with acute or convalescent COVID-19. The sequenced sample consisted of peripheral blood. The CDR3 nucleotides are TGTGCCAGCAGCCATAACCGGGACAGGGCTTATACTAATGAAAAACTGTTTTTT. Translated, it gives CASSHNRDRAYTNEKLFF. The variable domain in full, with the rest retrieved from reference TRBV5-4 and TRBJ1-4, is ETGVTQSPTHLIKTRGQQVTLRCSSQSGHNTVSWYQQALGQGPQFIFQYYREEENGRGNFPPRFSGLQFPNYSSELNVNALELDDSALYLCASSHNRDRAYTNEKLFFGSGTQLSVL.